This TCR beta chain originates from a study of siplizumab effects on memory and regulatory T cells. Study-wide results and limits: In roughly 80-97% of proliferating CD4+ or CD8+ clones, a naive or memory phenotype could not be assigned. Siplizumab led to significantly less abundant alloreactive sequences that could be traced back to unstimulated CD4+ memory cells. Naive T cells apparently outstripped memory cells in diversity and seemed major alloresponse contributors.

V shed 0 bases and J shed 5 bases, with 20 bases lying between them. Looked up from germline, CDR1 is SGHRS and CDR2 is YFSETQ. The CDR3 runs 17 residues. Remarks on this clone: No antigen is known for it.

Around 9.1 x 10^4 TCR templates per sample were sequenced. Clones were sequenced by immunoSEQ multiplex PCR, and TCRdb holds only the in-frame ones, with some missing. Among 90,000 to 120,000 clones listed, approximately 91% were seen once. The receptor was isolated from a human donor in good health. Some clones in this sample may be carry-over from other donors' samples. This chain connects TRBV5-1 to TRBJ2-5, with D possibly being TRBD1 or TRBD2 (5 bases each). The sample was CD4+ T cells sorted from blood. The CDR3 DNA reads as TGCGCCAGCAGCTTGGATTTTGTGGGACCTCGCCAGGAGACCCAGTACTTC. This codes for CASSLDFVGPRQETQYF.